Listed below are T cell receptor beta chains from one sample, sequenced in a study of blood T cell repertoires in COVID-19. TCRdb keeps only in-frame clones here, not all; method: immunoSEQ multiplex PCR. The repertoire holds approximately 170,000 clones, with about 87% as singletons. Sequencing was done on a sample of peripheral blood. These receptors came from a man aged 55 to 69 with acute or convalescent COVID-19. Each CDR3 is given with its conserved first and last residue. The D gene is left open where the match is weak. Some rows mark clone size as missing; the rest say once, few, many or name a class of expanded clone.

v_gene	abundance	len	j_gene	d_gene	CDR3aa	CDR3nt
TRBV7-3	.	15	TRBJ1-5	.	CASSQLGGSNQPQHF	TGTGCCAGCAGCCAGCTCGGGGGAAGCAATCAGCCCCAGCATTTT
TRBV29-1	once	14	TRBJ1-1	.	CSVVRDKERTEAFF	TGCAGCGTTGTAAGAGATAAGGAGCGCACTGAAGCTTTCTTT
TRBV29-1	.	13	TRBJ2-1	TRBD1	CSVGQGAAHEQFF	TGCAGCGTGGGACAGGGGGCGGCGCATGAGCAGTTCTTC
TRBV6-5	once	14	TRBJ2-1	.	CASRPSGYYNEQFF	TGTGCCAGCAGGCCGAGCGGGTACTACAATGAGCAGTTCTTC
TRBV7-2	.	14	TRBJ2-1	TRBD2	CASSLLAGYNEQFF	TGTGCCAGCAGCTTGTTAGCGGGGTACAATGAGCAGTTCTTC
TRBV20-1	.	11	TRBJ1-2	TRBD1	CSAGTGDGYTF	TGCAGTGCTGGGACAGGGGACGGCTACACCTTC
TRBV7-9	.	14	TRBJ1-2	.	CASTLGSGRNGYTF	TGTGCCAGCACTCTTGGTTCAGGGCGGAATGGCTACACCTTC
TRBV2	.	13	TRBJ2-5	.	CATRITGRETQYF	TGTGCCACTCGGATTACAGGGCGAGAGACCCAGTACTTC
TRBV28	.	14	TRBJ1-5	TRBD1	CASMRDSNNQPQHF	TGTGCCAGCATGCGGGACAGCAACAATCAGCCCCAGCATTTT
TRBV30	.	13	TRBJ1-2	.	CAWRQGLNYGYTF	TGTGCCTGGAGGCAGGGCCTTAACTATGGCTACACCTTC
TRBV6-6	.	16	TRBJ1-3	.	CASSYSIGPSGNTIYF	TGTGCCAGCAGTTACTCGATAGGACCTAGCGGAAACACCATATATTTT
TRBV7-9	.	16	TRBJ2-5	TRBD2	CASSSPGLAGKETQYF	TGTGCCAGCAGCTCGCCGGGACTAGCGGGGAAAGAGACCCAGTACTTC
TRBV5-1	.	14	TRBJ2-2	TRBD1	CASSWTGSTGELFF	TGCGCCAGCAGCTGGACAGGGTCCACCGGGGAGCTGTTTTTT
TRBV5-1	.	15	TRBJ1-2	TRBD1	CASSVISGTGNGYTF	TGCGCCAGCAGCGTGATCTCCGGGACAGGGAATGGCTACACCTTC
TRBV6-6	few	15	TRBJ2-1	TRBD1	CASRGRDREANEQFF	TGTGCCAGCAGGGGCCGGGACAGGGAAGCCAATGAGCAGTTCTTC
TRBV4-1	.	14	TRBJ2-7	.	CASSQADGVYEQYF	TGCGCCAGCAGCCAAGCCGACGGGGTCTACGAGCAGTACTTC